This T cell receptor (beta chain) was captured in a study of response to subunit inactivated influenza vaccine. This clonotype was observed at least ten times. Its cognate antigen is unknown. Points from the study as a whole: The authors suggested that few new T cells are recruited per seasonal influenza vaccination.

The germline CDR1 and CDR2 sequences are DFQATT and SNEGSKA (reference sequence). The CDR3 has 14 residues. V trimming: 1 base; J trimming: 1 base; junction bases outside the gene matches: 2. From the RT-PCR reads, TCRdb called clonotypes with MiXCR, one entry per CDR3 protein. The sample holds 700,000 to 800,000 distinct CDR3 sequences, roughly 18% seen once. The chain is built from TRBV20-1 and TRBJ2-3, with 7 positions matching TRBD1. The TCR originated in a man over 45 who received an inactivated influenza vaccine. Source: PBMCs from blood, taken around 5 days after vaccination. The CDR3 sequence: CSARVDRGTDTQYF. The CDR3 DNA follows: TGCAGTGCTAGAGTTGACAGGGGCACAGATACGCAGTATTTT.